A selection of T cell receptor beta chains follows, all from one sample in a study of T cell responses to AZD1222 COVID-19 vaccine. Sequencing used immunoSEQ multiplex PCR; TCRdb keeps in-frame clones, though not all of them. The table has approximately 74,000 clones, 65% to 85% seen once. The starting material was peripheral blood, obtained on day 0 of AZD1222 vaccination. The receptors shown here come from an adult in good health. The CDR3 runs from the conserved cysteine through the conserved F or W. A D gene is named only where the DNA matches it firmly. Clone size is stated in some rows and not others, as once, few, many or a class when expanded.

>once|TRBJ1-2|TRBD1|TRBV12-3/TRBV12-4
TGTGCCAGCAGTTTAGAGGGGGCGTATGGCTACACCTTC
CASSLEGAYGYTF
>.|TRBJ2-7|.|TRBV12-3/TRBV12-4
TGTGCCAGCAGTTACGGGAGCTCATACGAGCAGTACTTC
CASSYGSSYEQYF
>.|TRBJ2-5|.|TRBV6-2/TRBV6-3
TGTGCCAGCAGTTACACCGGTTCTCAAGAGACCCAGTACTTC
CASSYTGSQETQYF
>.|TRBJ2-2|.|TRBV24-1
TGTGCCACCAGTGATTTTTGGACCGGGGAGCTGTTTTTT
CATSDFWTGELFF
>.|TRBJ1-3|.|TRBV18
TGTGCCAGCTCAATGTCAGGGAGTGGTTCTGGAAACACCATATATTTT
CASSMSGSGSGNTIYF
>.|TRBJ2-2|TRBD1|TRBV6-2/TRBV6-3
TGTGCCAGCAGCTGGGACAGGAACACCGGGGAGCTGTTTTTT
CASSWDRNTGELFF
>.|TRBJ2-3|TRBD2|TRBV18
TGTGCCAGCTCCCCCCCTTTGCGGGGGATGCCTAGCACAGATACGCAGTATTTT
CASSPPLRGMPSTDTQYF
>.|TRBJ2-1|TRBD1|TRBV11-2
TGTGCCAGCAGCTTAGTGACAGGGAGAACATACAATGAGCAGTTCTTC
CASSLVTGRTYNEQFF
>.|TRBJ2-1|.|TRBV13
TGTGCCAGCAGCCGGGCAGGGTTTGGGAATGAGCAGTTCTTC
CASSRAGFGNEQFF
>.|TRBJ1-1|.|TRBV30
TGTGCCTGGAACCTCGGACTGGACACTGAAGCTTTCTTT
CAWNLGLDTEAFF
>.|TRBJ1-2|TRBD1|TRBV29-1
TGCAGCGCCACAACAGGGGTTTACGGCTACACCTTC
CSATTGVYGYTF
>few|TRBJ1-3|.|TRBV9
TGTGCCAGCAGCCCAACCTGGCGGACAGCCTCTGGAAACACCATATATTTT
CASSPTWRTASGNTIYF
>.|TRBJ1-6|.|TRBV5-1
TGCGCCAGCAGCTTGGCCGGAGGCAGGGCCGATAATTCACCCCTCCACTTT
CASSLAGGRADNSPLHF
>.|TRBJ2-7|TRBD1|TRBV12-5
TGTGCTAGTGGACCATCTCCGGGACAGTCCCCCTACGAGCAGTACTTC
CASGPSPGQSPYEQYF
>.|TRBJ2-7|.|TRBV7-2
TGTGCCAGCAGCGGCGACAGGTCCCGCGAGCAGTACTTC
CASSGDRSREQYF
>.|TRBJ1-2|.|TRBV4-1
TGCGCCAGCAGCCAAGATCGGGCCCCCTACACCTTC
CASSQDRAPYTF
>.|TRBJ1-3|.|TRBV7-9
TGTGCCAGCAGCGGGGAATCTGGAAACACCATATATTTT
CASSGESGNTIYF
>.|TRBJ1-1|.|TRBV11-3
TGTGCCAGCAGCCTGACCCTACTAGCTGAAGCTTTCTTT
CASSLTLLAEAFF
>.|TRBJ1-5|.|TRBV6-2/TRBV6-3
TGTGCCAGCAGTACGACGAACAGCAATCAGCCCCAGCATTTT
CASSTTNSNQPQHF
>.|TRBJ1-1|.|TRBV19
TGTGCCAGTACTCAGGGAACGAACACTGAAGCTTTCTTT
CASTQGTNTEAFF
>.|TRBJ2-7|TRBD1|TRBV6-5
TGTGCCAGCAACGAATACAGGGGGCTAACCTACGAGCAGTACTTC
CASNEYRGLTYEQYF
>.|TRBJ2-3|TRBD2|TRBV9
TGTGCCAGCAGCCCACTAGCGGGAGAGTCAGATACGCAGTATTTT
CASSPLAGESDTQYF
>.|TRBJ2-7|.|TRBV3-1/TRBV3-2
TGTGCCAGCAGCCCAAAACTGGAGCGGGCCGTCTACGAGCAGTACTTC
CASSPKLERAVYEQYF